The clone carrying this TCR beta chain occurred a few times. This sample is part of a study of blood T cell repertoires in COVID-19. Study overall: Spain, Italy and the United States supplied samples that represented acute and convalescent COVID-19.

Produced via immunoSEQ multiplex PCR; TCRdb's table is partial and in-frame only. The sample includes 220,000 or so clones, just under 85% of them seen just once. The V gene lost 6 bases and the J gene lost 3 bases, with 11 bases spanning the gap. Germline CDR1 is MNHEY and CDR2 is SVGAGI. The CDR3 sequence is 14 residues long. This TCR derives from an elderly woman with acute or convalescent COVID-19. The gene calls are TRBV6-5 and TRBJ2-2, with no clear D. Material for sequencing was peripheral blood. Here the CDR3 reads CASSILGYTGELFF. CDR3 DNA sequence: TGTGCCAGCAGCATCCTAGGTTACACCGGGGAGCTGTTTTTT.